These T cell receptor beta chains were read from a single sample in a study of blood T cell repertoires in COVID-19. TCRdb keeps only in-frame clones here, not all; method: immunoSEQ multiplex PCR. The sample yields some 310,000 clones, roughly 91% seen once. The source material was peripheral blood. The receptors derive from a man in his forties or fifties with active or convalescent COVID-19. Each CDR3 is given with its conserved first and last residue. Fields, in order: J gene, clone size, D gene, V gene, CDR3 DNA, CDR3 protein. D genes are given only for firm matches. Clone size, where shown, is once, few, many, or a class for clones that have expanded.

J: TRBJ1-4; size: NA; D: TRBD1; V: TRBV2; DNA: TGTGCCAGCAGTGAAGAGGGGACAGGGGAAAAACTGTTTTTT; CDR3: CASSEEGTGEKLFF
J: TRBJ2-7; size: NA; D: NA; V: TRBV5-6; DNA: TGTGCCAGCAGCTCGACAGCTCTTATCTCCTACGAGCAGTACTTC; CDR3: CASSSTALISYEQYF
J: TRBJ2-7; size: NA; D: TRBD1; V: TRBV7-9; DNA: TGTGCCAGCAGCCCGGGGACAGGGGCGGCCTACGAGCAGTACTTC; CDR3: CASSPGTGAAYEQYF
J: TRBJ2-1; size: NA; D: NA; V: TRBV28; DNA: TGTGCCAGCAGTACGAGGAATGAGCAGTTCTTC; CDR3: CASSTRNEQFF
J: TRBJ1-4; size: NA; D: NA; V: TRBV30; DNA: TGTGCCTGGAGTGCACCTCACCGCGCAACTAATGAAAAACTGTTTTTT; CDR3: CAWSAPHRATNEKLFF
J: TRBJ2-1; size: NA; D: TRBD1; V: TRBV29-1; DNA: TGCAGCGTTGCTGGACAGGGTTGGAGCTCCTACAATGAGCAGTTCTTC; CDR3: CSVAGQGWSSYNEQFF
J: TRBJ2-1; size: few; D: TRBD2; V: TRBV4-3; DNA: TGCGCCAGCAGCCAAGGGTTGTCTAGCGGGGACAATGAGCAGTTCTTC; CDR3: CASSQGLSSGDNEQFF
J: TRBJ2-1; size: NA; D: NA; V: TRBV10-3; DNA: TGTGCCATCACCACCGCTAAAACCGATGAGCAGTTCTTC; CDR3: CAITTAKTDEQFF
J: TRBJ2-1; size: NA; D: NA; V: TRBV7-3; DNA: TGTGCCAGCAGTGAGGGCGTCTACAATGAGCAGTTCTTC; CDR3: CASSEGVYNEQFF
J: TRBJ2-2; size: NA; D: TRBD2; V: TRBV23-1; DNA: TGCGCCAGCAGTCAATGGGGAGGGTCGAACACCGGGGAGCTGTTTTTT; CDR3: CASSQWGGSNTGELFF
J: TRBJ1-3; size: medium-sized; D: NA; V: TRBV7-9; DNA: TGTGCCAGCATCTCGGACAGTCCCCGCGGAAACACCATATATTTT; CDR3: CASISDSPRGNTIYF
J: TRBJ2-5; size: NA; D: NA; V: TRBV11-2; DNA: TGTGCCAGCAGCTTACTGCGCGAGACCCAGTACTTC; CDR3: CASSLLRETQYF
J: TRBJ2-7; size: once; D: NA; V: TRBV19; DNA: TGTGCCAGTAGTATGCGGGGAGCCGAGCAGTACTTC; CDR3: CASSMRGAEQYF
J: TRBJ1-2; size: few; D: TRBD1; V: TRBV7-2; DNA: TGTGCCAGCAGCTTAGCAGGGACAGGGAACTATGGCTACACCTTC; CDR3: CASSLAGTGNYGYTF
J: TRBJ2-5; size: NA; D: TRBD2; V: TRBV7-9; DNA: TGTGCCAGCAGCTCCACTTCGGGAGGGGCCGAGACCCAGTACTTC; CDR3: CASSSTSGGAETQYF
J: TRBJ1-3; size: NA; D: NA; V: TRBV18; DNA: TGTGCCAGCTCACCACCGCGGGAGACTGGAAACACCATATATTTT; CDR3: CASSPPRETGNTIYF
J: TRBJ1-2; size: NA; D: NA; V: TRBV28; DNA: TGTGCCAGCAGTTTATCCAGTTATGGCTACACCTTC; CDR3: CASSLSSYGYTF
J: TRBJ1-2; size: NA; D: NA; V: TRBV6-5; DNA: TGTGCCAGCAGTTACGGGGGGGGCTATGGCTACACCTTC; CDR3: CASSYGGGYGYTF
J: TRBJ1-2; size: many; D: TRBD1; V: TRBV6-5; DNA: TGTGCCAGCCTATCGGGACAGGGTAGGGGCTACACCTTC; CDR3: CASLSGQGRGYTF
J: TRBJ1-2; size: NA; D: TRBD1; V: TRBV4-1; DNA: TGCGCCAGCAGCTCCTACCTCCGGGACAGGGAATATGGCTACACCTTC; CDR3: CASSSYLRDREYGYTF
J: TRBJ2-3; size: NA; D: TRBD1; V: TRBV7-3; DNA: TGTGCCAGCAGCTTAACACAGGGGGCTGATACGCAGTATTTT; CDR3: CASSLTQGADTQYF
J: TRBJ1-2; size: NA; D: NA; V: TRBV7-2; DNA: TGTGCCAGCAGCTCATTTGGAGGTGGCTACACCTTC; CDR3: CASSSFGGGYTF
J: TRBJ2-7; size: NA; D: TRBD1; V: TRBV19; DNA: TGTGCCAGTAGTAGCGGGACAGGGCCTTACGAGCAGTACTTC; CDR3: CASSSGTGPYEQYF
J: TRBJ1-1; size: NA; D: NA; V: TRBV7-9; DNA: TGTGCCAGCAGCTCACCAACAGGTGGGGGGACGAACACTGAAGCTTTCTTT; CDR3: CASSSPTGGGTNTEAFF
J: TRBJ1-1; size: NA; D: TRBD1; V: TRBV7-3; DNA: TGTGCCAGCAGCTTAACAGGGGGCGGCACTGAAGCTTTCTTT; CDR3: CASSLTGGGTEAFF
J: TRBJ1-2; size: few; D: TRBD1; V: TRBV9; DNA: TGTGCCAGCAGCGTAGTCGGGACAGGTCCATTAAACTATGGCTACACCTTC; CDR3: CASSVVGTGPLNYGYTF
J: TRBJ1-3; size: few; D: TRBD1; V: TRBV4-2; DNA: TGTGCCAGCAGCCAAGGGACAGGGGATGAAAACACCATATATTTT; CDR3: CASSQGTGDENTIYF
J: TRBJ1-2; size: NA; D: NA; V: TRBV7-7; DNA: TGTGCTAGCAACAGAGCCCTTAACTATGGCTACACCTTC; CDR3: CASNRALNYGYTF
J: TRBJ1-2; size: once; D: NA; V: TRBV7-2; DNA: TGTGCCAGCAGCTTGAGGGCCAGATCTATGGATGAGGGCTACACCTTC; CDR3: CASSLRARSMDEGYTF
J: TRBJ1-2; size: NA; D: NA; V: TRBV29-1; DNA: TGCAGCGTTGAAGAAAGACAGGCCTATGGCTACACCTTC; CDR3: CSVEERQAYGYTF
J: TRBJ2-3; size: NA; D: NA; V: TRBV2; DNA: TGTGCCAGCAGCTTAAGCACAGATACGCAGTATTTT; CDR3: CASSLSTDTQYF
J: TRBJ2-1; size: NA; D: NA; V: TRBV29-1; DNA: TGCAGCGGGACCGTGGGTGGACACAAGTTCTTC; CDR3: CSGTVGGHKFF
J: TRBJ1-4; size: NA; D: NA; V: TRBV6-2/TRBV6-3; DNA: TGTGCCAGCAGTTACACAGGAAAACTGTTTTTT; CDR3: CASSYTGKLFF
J: TRBJ2-7; size: NA; D: TRBD1; V: TRBV28; DNA: TGTGCCAGCAACACGGGACAGGCCTACGAGCAGTACTTC; CDR3: CASNTGQAYEQYF
J: TRBJ2-2; size: NA; D: TRBD1; V: TRBV4-2; DNA: TGTGCCAGCAGCCAAGTCCCCTTGGGGACAGGGCCCACCGGGGAGCTGTTTTTT; CDR3: CASSQVPLGTGPTGELFF
J: TRBJ2-5; size: few; D: TRBD1; V: TRBV10-1; DNA: TGCGCCAGCAGCCGGGACAGCCAAGAGACCCAGTACTTC; CDR3: CASSRDSQETQYF
J: TRBJ1-1; size: NA; D: NA; V: TRBV28; DNA: TGTGCCAGCAAGGAGTCAGAGAACACTGAAGCTTTCTTT; CDR3: CASKESENTEAFF
J: TRBJ2-5; size: NA; D: NA; V: TRBV27; DNA: TGTGCCAGCAGTTCGAACAGGGTCGTGAAAGAGACCCAGTACTTC; CDR3: CASSSNRVVKETQYF
J: TRBJ1-5; size: NA; D: NA; V: TRBV20-1; DNA: TGCAGTGCTAGTACAGGAGAGCTAAGCAATCAGCCCCAGCATTTT; CDR3: CSASTGELSNQPQHF
J: TRBJ1-1; size: NA; D: NA; V: TRBV5-1; DNA: TGCGCCAGCAGCTTATCTTCACAGGGAACCACTGAAGCTTTCTTT; CDR3: CASSLSSQGTTEAFF
J: TRBJ2-7; size: once; D: NA; V: TRBV10-3; DNA: TGTGCCATCAGTTGGCAGCCGGGTCACGAGCAGTACTTC; CDR3: CAISWQPGHEQYF
J: TRBJ1-2; size: NA; D: TRBD1; V: TRBV10-3; DNA: TGTGCCATCACTAGACAGGGAGGAAATGGCTACACCTTC; CDR3: CAITRQGGNGYTF
J: TRBJ2-5; size: few; D: NA; V: TRBV30; DNA: TGTGCCTGGAGTGTTTGGGGGCTCCCTACTCAAGAGACCCAGTACTTC; CDR3: CAWSVWGLPTQETQYF
J: TRBJ2-3; size: few; D: NA; V: TRBV11-2; DNA: TGTGCCAGCAGCTTAGCTGGCACAGATACGCAGTATTTT; CDR3: CASSLAGTDTQYF
J: TRBJ2-5; size: NA; D: NA; V: TRBV19; DNA: TGTGCCAGTAGTACTCTAGGAAGTGGAGAGACCCAGTACTTC; CDR3: CASSTLGSGETQYF
J: TRBJ1-6; size: NA; D: TRBD1; V: TRBV3-1/TRBV3-2; DNA: TGTGCCAGCAGCGAGGGACAGGGGGCGGTTAATTCACCCCTCCACTTT; CDR3: CASSEGQGAVNSPLHF
J: TRBJ2-5; size: NA; D: NA; V: TRBV11-2; DNA: TGTGCCAGCAGCTTAGGCCCGACATGGGTGGAGACCCAGTACTTC; CDR3: CASSLGPTWVETQYF
J: TRBJ2-7; size: NA; D: TRBD1; V: TRBV3-1/TRBV3-2; DNA: TGTGCCAGCAGCAAGACCGGGACAGGGGTCGAGCAGTACTTC; CDR3: CASSKTGTGVEQYF
J: TRBJ1-3; size: once; D: NA; V: TRBV6-5; DNA: TGTGCCAGCAGTTACTCTCGGACAGGAAACACCATATATTTT; CDR3: CASSYSRTGNTIYF
J: TRBJ1-2; size: NA; D: NA; V: TRBV2; DNA: TGTGCCAGCAGTGAACTCGCGCAGGGACTTGGGGGCTACACCTTC; CDR3: CASSELAQGLGGYTF
J: TRBJ1-4; size: NA; D: TRBD1; V: TRBV24-1; DNA: TGTGCCACCAGTGACCCCGACAGGGGTCCGGGAGAAAAACTGTTTTTT; CDR3: CATSDPDRGPGEKLFF
J: TRBJ2-3; size: once; D: NA; V: TRBV12-3/TRBV12-4; DNA: TGTGCCAGCAGTTTCCACAACACAGATACGCAGTATTTT; CDR3: CASSFHNTDTQYF
J: TRBJ2-5; size: NA; D: TRBD2; V: TRBV18; DNA: TGTGCCAGCTCACCAACCGGGACTAGCGGGTCAATGGGGGAGACCCAGTACTTC; CDR3: CASSPTGTSGSMGETQYF
J: TRBJ2-7; size: NA; D: TRBD1; V: TRBV5-4; DNA: TGTGCCAGCAGCTTGGGGGGTGACAGGGCCTACGAGCAGTACTTC; CDR3: CASSLGGDRAYEQYF
J: TRBJ2-5; size: NA; D: NA; V: TRBV9; DNA: TGTGCCAGCAGCGTAAATAGCGGTAAAGAGACCCAGTACTTC; CDR3: CASSVNSGKETQYF